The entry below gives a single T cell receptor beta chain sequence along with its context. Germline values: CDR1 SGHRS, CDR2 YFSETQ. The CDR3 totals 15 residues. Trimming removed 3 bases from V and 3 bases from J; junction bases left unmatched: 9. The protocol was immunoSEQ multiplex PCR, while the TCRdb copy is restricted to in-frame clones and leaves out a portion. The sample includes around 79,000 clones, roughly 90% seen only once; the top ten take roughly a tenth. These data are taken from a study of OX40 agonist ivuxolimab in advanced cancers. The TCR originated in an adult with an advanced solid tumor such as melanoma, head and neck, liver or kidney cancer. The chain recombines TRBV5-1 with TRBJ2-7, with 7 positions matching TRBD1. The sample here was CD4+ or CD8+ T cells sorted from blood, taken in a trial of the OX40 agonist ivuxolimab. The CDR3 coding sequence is TGCGCCAGCAGCTCGCCCTGGACAGGACTCTACGAGCAGTACTTC. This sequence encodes CASSSPWTGLYEQYF.